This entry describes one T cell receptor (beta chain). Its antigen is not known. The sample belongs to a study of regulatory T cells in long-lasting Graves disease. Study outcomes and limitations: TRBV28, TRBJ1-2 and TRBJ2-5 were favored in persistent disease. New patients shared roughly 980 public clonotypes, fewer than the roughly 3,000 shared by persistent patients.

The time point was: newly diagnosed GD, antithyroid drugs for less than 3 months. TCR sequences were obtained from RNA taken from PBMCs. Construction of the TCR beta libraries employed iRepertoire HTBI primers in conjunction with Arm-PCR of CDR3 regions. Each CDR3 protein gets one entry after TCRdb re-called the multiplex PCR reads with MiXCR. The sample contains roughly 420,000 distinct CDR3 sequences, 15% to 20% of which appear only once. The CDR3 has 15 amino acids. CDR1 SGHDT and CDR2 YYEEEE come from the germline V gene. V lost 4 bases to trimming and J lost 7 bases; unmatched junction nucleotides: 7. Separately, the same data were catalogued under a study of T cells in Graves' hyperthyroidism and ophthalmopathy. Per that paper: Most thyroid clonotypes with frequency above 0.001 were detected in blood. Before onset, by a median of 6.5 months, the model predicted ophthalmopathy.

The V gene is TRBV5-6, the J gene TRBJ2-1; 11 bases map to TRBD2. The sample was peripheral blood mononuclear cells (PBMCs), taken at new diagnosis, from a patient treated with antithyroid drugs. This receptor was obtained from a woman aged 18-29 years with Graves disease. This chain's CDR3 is CASSNSGRAANEQFF. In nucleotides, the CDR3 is TGTGCCAGCAGCAATAGCGGGAGGGCCGCAAATGAGCAGTTCTTC.